What follows is one T cell receptor (beta chain) and its context. Study members were between about 18 and 100 years old and lived in 24 US regions. The CDR3 consists of 13 residues. V was clipped by 2 bases and J by 5 bases, with 7 bases between them. The entry originates in a study of blood T cell repertoires in COVID-19. Study-level background: Sample material is recorded as cDNA or gDNA derived from T cells, B-cell-depleted T cells, or PBMCs.

Per the study methods: It was from reference gene primer amplification that nucleated cell counts were estimated. The data were produced by immunoSEQ multiplex PCR, yet TCRdb's version contains in-frame clones alone and is incomplete. From that table come the V and J calls and clone size; the DNA was used to work out D and trimming. The sample has 300,000 to 350,000 clones, around 86% seen once. V usage is TRBV12-3 or TRBV12-4 and J usage is TRBJ1-5; maybe TRBD1 (5 bases). The TCR comes from a woman aged 35 to 49 with acute COVID-19. What was sequenced was PBMCs or T cells enriched from blood (not recorded which). The CDR3 is CASSLPGYQPQHF. The DNA for the CDR3 is TGTGCCAGCAGTTTACCAGGGTATCAGCCCCAGCATTTT.